This T cell receptor beta chain was observed in a study of cytomegalovirus exposure and HLA in healthy donors. Study context: Prior work identified some 120 million unique TCR beta sequences in around 170 million T cells. Falling in the Caucasian-associated ancestry cluster were 81% of some 400 genotyped donors. Study results and caveats: A later analysis found TCR association rates differed by HLA locus, highest for DRB1 and lowest for HLA-C.

As concerns this clone: The antigen is unknown.

The PCR contained 60 Vbeta and 13 Jbeta primers. The repertoire was sequenced with immunoSEQ multiplex PCR; TCRdb's copy has only in-frame clones and lacks some. This sample contains around 210,000 clones. Germline V lookup: CDR1 SGHRS, CDR2 YFSETQ. The CDR3 covers 14 residues. V was pared by 2 bases and J by 4 bases, with 9 bases between. This receptor was taken from a woman aged 25 to 45 in good health and CMV-seropositive. The chain combines TRBV5-1 with TRBJ2-2, with D maybe TRBD2 (5 bases). Sequencing was done on a sample of PBMCs. The CDR3 nucleotides are TGCGCCAGCAGCTTAAGACTATTCACCGGGGAGCTGTTTTTT. Its translation: CASSLRLFTGELFF.